The TCR beta chain described here comes from a study of CXCR3-negative and CXCR3-positive naive CD8 T cells. Libraries were UMI-labeled 5' RACE TRB cDNA. Following a re-call of the 5' RACE reads, TCRdb has one entry per CDR3 protein and lacks DNA. The sample features 150,000 or so distinct CDR3 sequences, with 0.25% to 0.35% in its top ten. There are 14 residues in the CDR3. Germline V gene data show CDR1 as SGHKS and CDR2 as YYEKEE (reference sequence). The source material was naive CXCR3- CD8+ T cells from blood. This sample's subset: CD45RO-CCR7+CD27+CD95- naive CD8+ T cells lacking CXCR3 (TNR3-). This sequence joins TRBV5-5 and TRBJ2-5; the D gene TCRdb calls, TRBD1, cannot be checked with no DNA. This sequence was found in a human donor in good health. Some clones in this sample may be carry-over from other donors' samples. The CDR3 loop reads CASSSSDRQETQYF.